The rows below give T cell receptor beta chains drawn from one sample of a study of blood T cell repertoires in COVID-19. The repertoire was sequenced with immunoSEQ multiplex PCR; TCRdb's copy has only in-frame clones and lacks some. In the table there are approximately 220,000 clones, approximately 88% of which are singletons. The specimen sequenced was peripheral blood. The receptors come from a man aged 35 to 55 with acute or convalescent COVID-19. The CDR3 runs from the conserved cysteine through the conserved F or W. D genes are given only for firm matches. Clone size is not always given. Where it is, it says once, few, many or a class for expanded clones.

NA,NA,TRBJ2-7,TRBV18,CASSPAWGLYEQYF,TGTGCCAGCTCACCAGCGTGGGGCCTCTACGAGCAGTACTTC
NA,once,TRBJ2-1,TRBV3-1/TRBV3-2,CASSHVFGNEQFF,TGTGCCAGCAGCCACGTATTCGGGAATGAGCAGTTCTTC
NA,NA,TRBJ1-4,TRBV27,CASSGFRGLLPTNEKLFF,TGTGCCAGCAGTGGCTTCAGGGGCCTCCTTCCAACTAATGAAAAACTGTTTTTT
NA,NA,TRBJ2-7,TRBV18,CASSPADFGTYEQYF,TGTGCCAGCTCACCCGCGGATTTCGGGACCTACGAGCAGTACTTC
TRBD2,NA,TRBJ2-1,TRBV9,CASNPGLAPHNEQFF,TGTGCCAGCAACCCCGGACTAGCCCCTCACAATGAGCAGTTCTTC
TRBD1,NA,TRBJ1-1,TRBV3-1/TRBV3-2,CASSQDTGDRGPMGNTEAFF,TGTGCCAGCAGCCAAGACACCGGTGACAGGGGGCCGATGGGGAACACTGAAGCTTTCTTT
NA,NA,TRBJ1-3,TRBV18,CASSPDGRGFGNTIYF,TGTGCCAGCTCACCTGACGGCAGGGGCTTTGGAAACACCATATATTTT
TRBD1,NA,TRBJ2-7,TRBV29-1,CSVLTGGIYEQYF,TGCAGCGTATTAACAGGGGGCATCTACGAGCAGTACTTC
TRBD1,few,TRBJ1-6,TRBV2,CASSQRQGNSPLHF,TGTGCCAGCAGTCAGCGACAGGGTAACTCACCCCTCCACTTT
TRBD2,NA,TRBJ2-3,TRBV6-1,CASSASGTSGSTDTQYF,TGTGCCAGCAGTGCCTCCGGGACTAGCGGGAGCACAGATACGCAGTATTTT
NA,NA,TRBJ2-5,TRBV2,CATNREETQYF,TGTGCCACCAACAGGGAGGAGACCCAGTACTTC
NA,NA,TRBJ1-1,TRBV7-8,CASSLYPGRGTEAFF,TGTGCCAGCAGCTTATATCCTGGCCGGGGGACTGAAGCTTTCTTT
NA,NA,TRBJ1-1,TRBV5-4,CASSPLRQANTEAFF,TGTGCCAGCAGCCCTTTACGACAGGCGAACACTGAAGCTTTCTTT
TRBD2,NA,TRBJ2-1,TRBV19,CASSIWGRVSYNEQFF,TGTGCCAGTAGTATCTGGGGGAGGGTTTCCTACAATGAGCAGTTCTTC
TRBD2,NA,TRBJ2-5,TRBV11-2,CASSSLAAWPQETQYF,TGTGCCAGCAGCTCACTAGCGGCCTGGCCCCAAGAGACCCAGTACTTC
TRBD2,NA,TRBJ2-2,TRBV29-1,CSVDKTGGGELFF,TGCAGCGTTGACAAGACGGGAGGTGGGGAGCTGTTTTTT
NA,once,TRBJ1-1,TRBV4-2,CASSQGRGALDTEAFF,TGTGCCAGCAGCCAAGGCCGCGGGGCCCTTGACACTGAAGCTTTCTTT
NA,NA,TRBJ1-5,TRBV4-1,CASSQDILGAQPQHF,TGCGCCAGCAGCCAAGACATACTGGGGGCTCAGCCCCAGCATTTT
NA,NA,TRBJ2-5,TRBV5-1,CASSHGSSGETQYF,TGCGCCAGCAGTCATGGGTCCTCGGGGGAGACCCAGTACTTC
TRBD2,NA,TRBJ2-3,TRBV7-2,CASSLQAGGSDTQYF,TGTGCCAGCAGCTTACAGGCGGGAGGATCAGATACGCAGTATTTT
TRBD1,NA,TRBJ1-3,TRBV2,CASNNRGRGNTIYF,TGTGCCAGCAATAACAGGGGGCGAGGAAACACCATATATTTT
NA,NA,TRBJ1-1,TRBV12-3/TRBV12-4,CASSLQGNTEAFF,TGTGCCAGCAGTTTACAGGGGAACACTGAAGCTTTCTTT
NA,NA,TRBJ2-5,TRBV3-1/TRBV3-2,CATSGTRDRGYQETQYF,TGTGCCACCTCTGGGACACGGGACCGTGGCTACCAAGAGACCCAGTACTTC
NA,NA,TRBJ2-7,TRBV11-3,CASSLASVGEQYF,TGTGCCAGCAGCTTAGCCAGCGTCGGCGAGCAGTACTTC
NA,NA,TRBJ2-1,TRBV12-3/TRBV12-4,CASRSGDYNEQFF,TGTGCCAGCAGATCGGGGGACTACAATGAGCAGTTCTTC
TRBD2,NA,TRBJ2-7,TRBV18,CASSPALAGSGAEQYF,TGTGCCAGCTCACCAGCGCTAGCGGGGAGCGGTGCCGAGCAGTACTTC
NA,NA,TRBJ2-7,TRBV13,CASSPGTFYEQYF,TGTGCCAGCAGCCCCGGGACTTTCTACGAGCAGTACTTC
TRBD1,NA,TRBJ1-1,TRBV4-2,CASSRGGAAGGRSEAFF,TGTGCCAGCAGCCGAGGAGGGGCGGCAGGGGGGAGAAGTGAAGCTTTCTTT
NA,NA,TRBJ1-6,TRBV3-1/TRBV3-2,CASLRGVLNSPLHF,TGTGCCAGCCTCAGGGGCGTTTTGAATTCACCCCTCCACTTT
TRBD1,NA,TRBJ2-4,TRBV18,CASSQGAENIQYF,TGTGCCAGCTCACAGGGGGCGGAAAACATTCAGTACTTC
TRBD1,few,TRBJ2-3,TRBV5-6,CASSSTGSTDTQYF,TGTGCCAGCAGCTCGACAGGGAGCACAGATACGCAGTATTTT
TRBD2,NA,TRBJ2-1,TRBV25-1,CASSELGAGEGEQFF,TGTGCCAGCAGTGAATTAGGAGCGGGAGAGGGTGAGCAGTTCTTC